The 11 T cell receptor beta chains given below trace back to one sample, sequenced in a study of control samples from healthy donors and cancer patients. The method was immunoSEQ multiplex PCR; TCRdb's version includes in-frame clones alone and lacks a portion of them. The sample lists some 100,000 clones; roughly 88% were seen once. The sequencing sample was made of blood. These receptors all come from a young man in good health.

This chain uses TRBV5-4 with TRBJ2-7; weak D call: TRBD2 (5 bases). Trimming took 0 bases from V and 7 from J, leaving 14 bases between them. The CDR3 has 14 residues. CDR1 is SGHNT, CDR2 YYREEE, per germline (reference sequence). CDR3: CASSLGSASGEQYF. CDR3 sequence (DNA): TGTGCCAGCAGCTTGGGCAGCGCCTCGGGGGAGCAGTACTTC.

This clone has more than one count but fewer than ten. The chain joins TRBV5-1 to TRBJ1-6; D is unclear. The V and J ends lost 4 bases and 7 bases respectively, with 9 bases between them. The CDR3 is 13 residues long. Germline loops: CDR1 SGHRS, CDR2 YFSETQ. The CDR3 protein is CASSPALNSPLHF. As DNA, the CDR3 is TGCGCCAGCAGCCCGGCCTTAAATTCACCCCTCCACTTT.

The V and J genes are TRBV24-1 and TRBJ2-5, with 8 nucleotides matching TRBD2. Germline lookup yields CDR1 KGHDR and CDR2 SFDVKD. The CDR3 consists of 18 residues. V gave up 2 bases and J gave up 5 bases; unmatched junction bases: 15. As DNA, the CDR3 is TGTGCCACCAGTGATTCCATACTAGCCACGGGGGGGCGGGAGACCCAGTACTTC. This gives the protein CATSDSILATGGRETQYF.

V and J are TRBV11-2 and TRBJ2-3; D is perhaps TRBD2 (5 bases). This CDR3 comprises 16 residues. V was clipped by 5 bases and J by 2 bases, with 17 bases between them. The germline CDR1 and CDR2 sequences are SGHAT and FQNNGV. CDR3 DNA sequence: TGTGCCAGCAGCCCACTTCTGGGGAGAACCACAGATACGCAGTATTTT. Translation gives CASSPLLGRTTDTQYF.

CDR3 nucleotide sequence: TGCAGCGTCGCTGAGGGCTTCCTGGGCAATCAGCCCCAGCATTTT. Encoded protein: CSVAEGFLGNQPQHF. V usage is TRBV29-1 and J usage is TRBJ1-5; D gene ambiguous. From germline, CDR1 is SQVTM and CDR2 ANQGSEA. Trimming took off 6 bases at V and 2 bases at J, with 17 bases between the two ends. The CDR3 runs to 15 residues.

V gene TRBV10-3 combines with J gene TRBJ2-1, with D uncertain. The CDR3 runs 13 residues. Trimming took off 11 bases at V and 9 bases at J, with 20 bases between the two ends. From germline, CDR1 is ENHRY and CDR2 SYGVKD. The CDR3 here is CAPTCRRHSEQFF. The DNA for the CDR3 is TGTGCCCCCACCTGCAGGCGTCATAGTGAGCAGTTCTTC.

The V gene is TRBV7-3, the J gene TRBJ1-1, with TRBD1 as a possible D gene (5 bases). Germline values: CDR1 SGHTA, CDR2 FQGTGA. This CDR3 region has 14 residues. Trimming removed 0 bases at V and 7 bases at J, with 12 bases between. CDR3 in DNA: TGTGCCAGCAGCTTAACAGGGGCCACTGGTGAAGCTTTCTTT. Its protein product is CASSLTGATGEAFF.

The chain uses TRBV7-9 and TRBJ2-7, with 13 bases that match TRBD2. This CDR3 is 19 amino acids long. In germline, CDR1 is SEHNR, CDR2 FQNEAQ (reference sequence). Trimming removed 5 bases from V and 0 bases from J; junction bases left unmatched: 13. The CDR3, as DNA: TGTGCCAGCAGCCCCCGGACTAGCGGGAGTCTGGGCAACTCCTACGAGCAGTACTTC. Translating it yields CASSPRTSGSLGNSYEQYF.

The chain uses TRBV28 and TRBJ1-2; D not resolved. Germline loops: CDR1 MDHEN, CDR2 SYDVKM. Trimming shortened V by 4 bases and J by 2 bases, and 8 bases separated the two germline ends. The CDR3 has 13 amino acids. The CDR3 here is CASSWAENYGYTF. CDR3 DNA: TGTGCCAGCAGTTGGGCGGAGAACTATGGCTACACCTTC.

This sequence joins TRBV28 and TRBJ1-1; D possibly corresponds to TRBD1 (5 bases). The CDR3 is 17 amino acids. Deletions cut 7 bases from V and 1 base from J, with 22 bases between. From germline, CDR1 is MDHEN and CDR2 SYDVKM. CDR3 bases: TGTGCCAGCATCACGGGGGATCAGAATTTACGGAACACTGAAGCTTTCTTT. Protein: CASITGDQNLRNTEAFF. Based on the CDR3 plus reference TRBV28 and TRBJ1-1, the full variable domain is DVKVTQSSRYLVKRTGEKVFLECVQDMDHENMFWYRQDPGLGLRLIYFSYDVKMKEKGDIPEGYSVSREKKERFSLILESASTNQTSMYLCASITGDQNLRNTEAFFGQGTRLTVV.

In nucleotides, the CDR3 is TGCGCCAGCAGCCAGGGACTCAGGAGCTCCTATAATTCACCCCTCCACTTT. It codes for CASSQGLRSSYNSPLHF. The rearrangement links TRBV4-3 to TRBJ1-6; the D gene is possibly TRBD1 (5 bases). The CDR3 totals 17 residues. V was trimmed by 3 bases and J by 0 bases, leaving 12 bases between them. CDR1 and CDR2 (germline): LGHNA, YSLEER.